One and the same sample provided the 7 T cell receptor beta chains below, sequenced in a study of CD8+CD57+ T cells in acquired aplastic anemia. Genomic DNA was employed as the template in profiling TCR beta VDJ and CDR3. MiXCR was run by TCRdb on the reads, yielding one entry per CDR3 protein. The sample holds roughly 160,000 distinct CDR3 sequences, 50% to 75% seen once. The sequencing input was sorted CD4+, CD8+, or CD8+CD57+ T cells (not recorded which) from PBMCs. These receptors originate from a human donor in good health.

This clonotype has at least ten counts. The DNA of the CDR3 is TGTGCCAGCAGCGTATCACAGGGTACCGGGGAGCTGTTTTTT. Translation gives CASSVSQGTGELFF. The J gene is TRBJ2-2, the V gene TRBV9, with TRBD1 as a possible D gene (6 bases). Germline CDR1 and CDR2: SGDLS and YYNGEE. The CDR3 is 14 amino acids. Trimming stripped 1 base from V and 5 bases from J, with 9 bases between. Full variable domain (outside the CDR3, taken from reference TRBV9 and TRBJ2-2): DSGVTQTPKHLITATGQRVTLRCSPRSGDLSVYWYQQSLDQGLQFLIQYYNGEERAKGNILERFSAQQFPDLHSELNLSSLELGDSALYFCASSVSQGTGELFFGEGSRLTVL.

In DNA form, the CDR3 reads TGTGCCAGCAGTTACTCGATTTACGAGCAGTACTTC. Translation: CASSYSIYEQYF. V gene TRBV6-6 combines with J gene TRBJ2-7, with D unclear. From germline, CDR1 is MNHNY and CDR2 SVGAGI (reference sequence). CDR3 length: 12 amino acids. V shed 0 bases and J shed 4 bases, with 4 bases lying between them.

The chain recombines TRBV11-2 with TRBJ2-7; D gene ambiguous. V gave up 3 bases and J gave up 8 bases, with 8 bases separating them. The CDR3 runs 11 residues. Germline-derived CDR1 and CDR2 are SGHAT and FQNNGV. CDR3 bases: TGTGCCAGCAGCTTTACGGGCCAGCAGTACTTC. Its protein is CASSFTGQQYF.

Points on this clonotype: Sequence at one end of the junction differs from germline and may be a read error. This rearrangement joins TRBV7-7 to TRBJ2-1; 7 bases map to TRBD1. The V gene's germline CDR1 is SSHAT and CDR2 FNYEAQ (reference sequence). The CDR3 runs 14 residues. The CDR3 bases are TGTGCTAGCAGTCCAGGACAGGCCTCCAATGAGCAGTTCTTC. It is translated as CASSPGQASNEQFF.

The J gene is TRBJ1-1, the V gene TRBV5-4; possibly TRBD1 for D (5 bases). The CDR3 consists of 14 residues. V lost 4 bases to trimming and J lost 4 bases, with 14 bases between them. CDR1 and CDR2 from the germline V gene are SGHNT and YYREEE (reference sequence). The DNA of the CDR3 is TGTGCCAGCAGCAGCCGGTTGGGGGGCACTGAAGCTTTCTTT. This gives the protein CASSSRLGGTEAFF.

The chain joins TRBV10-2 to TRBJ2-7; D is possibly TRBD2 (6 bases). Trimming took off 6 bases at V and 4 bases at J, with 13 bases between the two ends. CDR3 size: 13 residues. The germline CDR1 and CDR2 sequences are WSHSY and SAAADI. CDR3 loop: CASRRGGEYEQYF. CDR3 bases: TGCGCCAGCAGGAGAGGAGGGGAGTACGAGCAGTACTTC.

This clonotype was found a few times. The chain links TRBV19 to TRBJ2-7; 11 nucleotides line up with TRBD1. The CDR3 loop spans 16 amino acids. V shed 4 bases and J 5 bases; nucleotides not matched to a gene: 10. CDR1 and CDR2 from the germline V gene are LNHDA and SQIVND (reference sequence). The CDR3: CASSTLRTGGPNEQYF. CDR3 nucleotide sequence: TGTGCCAGTAGTACGCTAAGGACAGGGGGCCCAAACGAGCAGTACTTC.